This TCR beta chain was identified in a study of cytomegalovirus exposure and HLA in healthy donors. Study background: Genetic ancestry analysis placed under 90% of the approximately 390 donors that were genotyped in the Caucasian-associated cluster.

A multiplex PCR was run with 60 Vbeta primers and 13 Jbeta primers. TCRdb keeps only in-frame clones here, not all; method: immunoSEQ multiplex PCR. The table lists 130,000 or so clones, 82% of them singletons, with about 3.2% in the top ten. The count of this clone is one. Its antigen remains unidentified. Study-wide points: Associated with cytomegalovirus, according to the listing, were 150 to 200 TCR beta chains. An ancestry cluster, one associated with Asian ancestry, reportedly showed fewer N-insertions than the 666-donor mean in a later analysis.

The germline V gene has CDR1 SEHNR and CDR2 FQNEAQ (reference sequence). The CDR3 spans 17 residues. V dropped 0 bases and J dropped 3 bases, with 14 bases sitting between them. The rearrangement links TRBV7-9 to TRBJ1-4; a possible D gene is TRBD1 (6 bases). The sample taken for sequencing was PBMCs. This sequence originates from a man younger than 35 in good health and CMV-seropositive. DNA for the CDR3: TGTGCCAGCAGCTTAGCGGGGCGGCGGACAGCTAATGAAAAACTGTTTTTT. Encoded protein: CASSLAGRRTANEKLFF.